This T cell receptor (beta chain) emerged from a study of T cell repertoires in cytomegalovirus infection. Study background: Well-studied HLA-B-restricted CMV epitopes were used in the study alongside recently identified HLA-C-restricted ones. Public TCR beta signatures indicated both CMV infection and matching HLA type. Whole-study results and caveats: CMV-specific TCR beta clonotypes restricted by HLA-C were the ones dominating the ex vivo response. Public TCR beta family frequency separated CMV-and-HLA carriers, including in an independent cohort.

Germline CDR1 and CDR2: DFQATT and SNEGSKA (reference sequence). With 3 bases removed from V and 0 bases from J, the gap between germline ends came to 9 bases. The CDR3 runs to 14 residues. TCRdb processed the reads anew with MiXCR; each CDR3 protein has one entry. This sample has hundreds of thousands of distinct CDR3 sequences, with about a third found just once. As regards this clonotype: Its antigen is currently unknown.

This sequence originates from a human donor in good health (CMV status not recorded). Some clones in this sample may be carry-over from other donors' samples. The starting material was cultured CD8+ T cells from PBMCs, obtained from culture after CMV antigen stimulation. V is TRBV20-1 and J is TRBJ2-1, with D hard to call. The CDR3 here is CSASGQSSYNEQFF. The DNA of the CDR3 is TGCAGTGCTAGTGGGCAGAGCTCCTACAATGAGCAGTTCTTC.